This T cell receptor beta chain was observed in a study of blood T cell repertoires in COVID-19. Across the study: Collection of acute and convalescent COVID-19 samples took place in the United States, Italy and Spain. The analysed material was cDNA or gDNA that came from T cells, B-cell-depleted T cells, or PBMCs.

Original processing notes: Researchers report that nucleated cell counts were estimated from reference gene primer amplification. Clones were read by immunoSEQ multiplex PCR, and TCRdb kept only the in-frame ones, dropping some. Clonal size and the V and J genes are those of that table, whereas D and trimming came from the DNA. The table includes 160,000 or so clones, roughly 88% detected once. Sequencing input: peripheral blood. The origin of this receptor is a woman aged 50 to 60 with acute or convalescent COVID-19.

In DNA, the CDR3 is TGTGCCAGCAGCGCCGTAGGGGGCACTGAAGCTTTCTTT. Encoded protein: CASSAVGGTEAFF. The rearrangement joins TRBV25-1 to TRBJ1-1; weak D call: TRBD1 (6 bases). Trimming removed 6 bases at V and 4 bases at J, with 12 bases between. The CDR3 is made up of 13 amino acids. Germline CDR1 reads MGHDK; CDR2 reads SYGVNS.